This T cell receptor beta chain was profiled in a study of T-cell memory formation after mild COVID-19. General observations from the study: Some clones that responded turned up in pre-infection memory, which suggests that cross-reactive memory joined in.

This clonotype was observed a handful of times. As yet, its antigen is unknown. This CDR3 is built from 13 residues. Deletions cut 1 base from V and 12 bases from J, with 12 bases between. Germline V gives CDR1 SNHLY, CDR2 FYNNEI. TCRdb re-analysed the 5' RACE reads in MiXCR, keeping a single row per CDR3 protein. The data contain approximately 400,000 distinct CDR3 sequences, roughly a quarter of them singletons. This receptor was identified in an adult woman who had mild COVID-19 (a few samples of this study predate the infection). Cell type and time point are not known. Specimen: PBMCs or a T cell subset sorted from them (not recorded which). This chain joins TRBV2 and TRBJ1-4; unclear D gene. CDR3 loop: CASSEVAEMELFF. The DNA for the CDR3 is TGTGCCAGCAGTGAAGTGGCGGAGATGGAACTGTTTTTT.